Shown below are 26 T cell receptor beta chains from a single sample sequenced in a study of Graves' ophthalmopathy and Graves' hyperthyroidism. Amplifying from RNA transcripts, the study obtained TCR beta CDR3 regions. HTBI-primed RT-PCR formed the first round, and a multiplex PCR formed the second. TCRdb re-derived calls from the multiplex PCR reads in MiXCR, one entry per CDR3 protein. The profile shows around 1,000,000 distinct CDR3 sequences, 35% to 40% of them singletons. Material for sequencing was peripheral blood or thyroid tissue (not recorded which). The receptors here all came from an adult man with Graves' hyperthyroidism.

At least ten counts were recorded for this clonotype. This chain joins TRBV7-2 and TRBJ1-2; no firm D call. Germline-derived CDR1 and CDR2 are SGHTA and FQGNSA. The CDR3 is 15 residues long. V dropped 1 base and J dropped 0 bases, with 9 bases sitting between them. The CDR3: CASSLGRNTNYGYTF. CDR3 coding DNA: TGTGCCAGCAGCTTAGGGCGGAACACTAACTATGGCTACACCTTC.

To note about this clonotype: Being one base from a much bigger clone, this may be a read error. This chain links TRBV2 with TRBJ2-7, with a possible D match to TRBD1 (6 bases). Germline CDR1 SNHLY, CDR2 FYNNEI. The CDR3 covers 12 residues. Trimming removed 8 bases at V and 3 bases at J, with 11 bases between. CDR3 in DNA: TGTGCCAGCGGGGGCCACCTCTACGAGCAGTACTTC. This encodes CASGGHLYEQYF.

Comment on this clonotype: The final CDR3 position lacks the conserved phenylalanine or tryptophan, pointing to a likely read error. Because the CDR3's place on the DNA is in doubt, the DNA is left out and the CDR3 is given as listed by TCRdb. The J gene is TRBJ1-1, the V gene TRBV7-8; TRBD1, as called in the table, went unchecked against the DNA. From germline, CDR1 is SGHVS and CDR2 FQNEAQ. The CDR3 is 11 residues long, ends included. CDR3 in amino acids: CASSLGGQANY.

The chain's CDR3 is CSARGDRGLVYEQYF. CDR3 DNA: TGCAGTGCTAGAGGCGACAGGGGGCTTGTATACGAGCAGTACTTC. The chain is built from TRBV20-1 and TRBJ2-7; TRBD1 matches at 10 bases. This CDR3 contains 15 residues. Germline V lookup: CDR1 DFQATT, CDR2 SNEGSKA (reference sequence). Unmatched junction bases numbered 7, after V lost 1 base and J lost 4 bases.

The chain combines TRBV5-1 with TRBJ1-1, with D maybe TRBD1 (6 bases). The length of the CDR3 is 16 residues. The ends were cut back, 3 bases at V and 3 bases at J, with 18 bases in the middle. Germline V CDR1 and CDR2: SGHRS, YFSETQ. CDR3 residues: CASSSRGVGLDTEAFF. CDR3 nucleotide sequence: TGCGCCAGCAGCTCAAGGGGGGTAGGGTTGGACACTGAAGCTTTCTTT.

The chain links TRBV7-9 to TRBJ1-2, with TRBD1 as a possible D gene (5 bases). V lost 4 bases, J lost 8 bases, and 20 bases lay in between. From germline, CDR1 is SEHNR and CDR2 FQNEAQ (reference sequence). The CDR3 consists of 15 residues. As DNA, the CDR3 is TGTGCCAGCAGCTCACCCGCCCCGGGGGGTGAGGGCTACACCTTC. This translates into CASSSPAPGGEGYTF.

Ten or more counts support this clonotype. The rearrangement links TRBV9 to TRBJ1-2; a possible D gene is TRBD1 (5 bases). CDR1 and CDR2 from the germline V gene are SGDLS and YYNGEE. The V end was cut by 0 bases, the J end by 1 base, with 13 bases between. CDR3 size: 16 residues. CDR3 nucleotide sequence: TGTGCCAGCAGCGTAGCTGCGGGGGTACTTAACTATGGCTACACCTTC. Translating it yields CASSVAAGVLNYGYTF.

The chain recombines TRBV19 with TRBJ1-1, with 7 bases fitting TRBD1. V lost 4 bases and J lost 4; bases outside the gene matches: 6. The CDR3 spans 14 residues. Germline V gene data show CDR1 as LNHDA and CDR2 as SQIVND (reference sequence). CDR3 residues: CASSTDRRGTEAFF. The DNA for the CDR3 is TGTGCCAGTAGTACGGACAGGAGGGGCACTGAAGCTTTCTTT.

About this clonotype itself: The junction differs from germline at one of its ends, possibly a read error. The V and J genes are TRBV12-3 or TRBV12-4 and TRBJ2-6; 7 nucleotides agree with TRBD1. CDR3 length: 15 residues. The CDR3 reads CAISGTVGGANVLTF. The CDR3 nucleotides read TGTGCCATCAGTGGGACAGTCGGTGGGGCCAACGTCCTGACTTTC.

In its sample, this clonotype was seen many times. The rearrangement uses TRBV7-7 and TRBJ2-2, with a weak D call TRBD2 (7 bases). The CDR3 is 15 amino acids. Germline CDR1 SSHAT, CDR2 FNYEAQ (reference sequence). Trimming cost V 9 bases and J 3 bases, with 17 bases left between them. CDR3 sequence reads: CASAVGGQYTGELFF. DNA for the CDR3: TGTGCCAGTGCCGTCGGGGGGCAATACACCGGGGAGCTGTTTTTT.

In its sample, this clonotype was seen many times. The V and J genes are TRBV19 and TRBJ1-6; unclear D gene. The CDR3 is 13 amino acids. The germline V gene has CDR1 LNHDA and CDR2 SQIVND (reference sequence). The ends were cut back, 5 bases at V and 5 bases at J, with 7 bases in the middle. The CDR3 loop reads CASSEQHNSPLHF. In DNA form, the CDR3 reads TGTGCCAGTAGTGAGCAACATAATTCACCCCTCCACTTT.

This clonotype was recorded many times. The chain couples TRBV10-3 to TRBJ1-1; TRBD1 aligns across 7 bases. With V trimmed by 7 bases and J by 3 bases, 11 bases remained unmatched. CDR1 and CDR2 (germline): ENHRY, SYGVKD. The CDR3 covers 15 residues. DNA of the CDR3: TGTGCCATCAAGGGGAGACAGGGAACCGACACTGAAGCTTTCTTT. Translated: CAIKGRQGTDTEAFF.

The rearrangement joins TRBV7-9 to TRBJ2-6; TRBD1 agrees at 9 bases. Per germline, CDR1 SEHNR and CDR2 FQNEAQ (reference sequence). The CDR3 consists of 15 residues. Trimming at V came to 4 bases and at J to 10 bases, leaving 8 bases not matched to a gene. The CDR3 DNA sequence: TGTGCCAGCAGCTCCGGGACAGGGATCCCTAACGTCCTGACTTTC. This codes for CASSSGTGIPNVLTF.

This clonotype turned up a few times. In DNA form, the CDR3 reads TGTGCCAGCCTGTTGCGGTCCCCCGGGGAGCTGTTTTTT. Translation: CASLLRSPGELFF. The chain links TRBV6-4 to TRBJ2-2; D gene ambiguous. V was shortened by 8 bases and J by 6 bases, with 13 bases between the two germline ends. Looked up from germline, CDR1 is MRHNA and CDR2 is SNTAGT. The CDR3 sequence is 13 residues long.

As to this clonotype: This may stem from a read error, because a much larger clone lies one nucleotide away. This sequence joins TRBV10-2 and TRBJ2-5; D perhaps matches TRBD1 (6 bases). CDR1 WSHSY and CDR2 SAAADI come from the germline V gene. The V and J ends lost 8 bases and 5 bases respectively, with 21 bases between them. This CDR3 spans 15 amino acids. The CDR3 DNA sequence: TGCGCCAGCTGCAACCGGGGCAGGGGTGGCGAGACCCAGTACTTC. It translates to CASCNRGRGGETQYF.

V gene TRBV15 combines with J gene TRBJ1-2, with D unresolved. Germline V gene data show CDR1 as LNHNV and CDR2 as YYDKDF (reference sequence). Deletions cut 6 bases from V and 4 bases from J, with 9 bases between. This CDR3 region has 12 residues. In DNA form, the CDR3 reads TGTGCCACCAGAGGCAGAGGCTATGGCTACACCTTC. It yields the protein CATRGRGYGYTF.

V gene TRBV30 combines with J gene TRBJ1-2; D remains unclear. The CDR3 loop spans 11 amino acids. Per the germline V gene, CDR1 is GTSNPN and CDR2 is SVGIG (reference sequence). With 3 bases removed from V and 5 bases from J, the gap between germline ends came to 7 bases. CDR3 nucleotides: TGTGCCTGGAGCCAGATTTATGGCTACACCTTC. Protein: CAWSQIYGYTF.

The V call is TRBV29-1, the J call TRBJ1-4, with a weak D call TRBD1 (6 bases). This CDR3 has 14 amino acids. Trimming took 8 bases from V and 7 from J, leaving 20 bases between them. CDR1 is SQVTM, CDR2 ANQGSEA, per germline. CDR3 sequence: CSSFVGGLSEKLFF. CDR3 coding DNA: TGCAGCAGTTTCGTTGGGGGGCTGAGTGAAAAACTGTTTTTT.

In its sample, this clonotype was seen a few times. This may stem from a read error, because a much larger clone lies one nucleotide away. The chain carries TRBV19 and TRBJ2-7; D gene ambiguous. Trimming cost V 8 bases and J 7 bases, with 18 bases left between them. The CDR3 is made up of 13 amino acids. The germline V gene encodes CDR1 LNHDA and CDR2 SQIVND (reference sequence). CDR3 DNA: TGTGCCAGTGGTGTGGACGGTGTGGGGGAGCAGTACTTC. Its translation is CASGVDGVGEQYF.

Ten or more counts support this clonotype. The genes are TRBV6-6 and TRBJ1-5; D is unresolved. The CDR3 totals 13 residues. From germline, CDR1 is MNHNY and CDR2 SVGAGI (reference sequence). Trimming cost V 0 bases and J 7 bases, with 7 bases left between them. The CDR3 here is CASSYSGIQPQHF. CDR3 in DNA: TGTGCCAGCAGTTACTCGGGTATACAGCCCCAGCATTTT.

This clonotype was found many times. The CDR3 loop reads CASSLATLAGYEQYF. In DNA form, the CDR3 reads TGTGCCAGCAGCTTAGCGACCCTAGCGGGCTACGAGCAGTACTTC. The chain uses TRBV7-2 and TRBJ2-7; TRBD2 matches at 8 bases. The CDR3 has 15 residues. The ends lost 0 bases at V and 3 bases at J; junction bases unmatched: 4. Germline CDR1 reads SGHTA; CDR2 reads FQGNSA. Complete variable domain (other parts from reference TRBV7-2 and TRBJ2-7): GAGVSQSPSNKVTEKGKDVELRCDPISGHTALYWYRQSLGQGLEFLIYFQGNSAPDKSGLPSDRFSAERTGGSVSTLTIQRTQQEDSAVYLCASSLATLAGYEQYFGPGTRLTVT.

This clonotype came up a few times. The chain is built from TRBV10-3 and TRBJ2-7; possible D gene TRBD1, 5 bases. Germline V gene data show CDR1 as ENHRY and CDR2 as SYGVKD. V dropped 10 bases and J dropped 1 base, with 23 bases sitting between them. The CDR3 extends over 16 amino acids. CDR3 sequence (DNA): TGTGCCAGCAGCCGTTTGACAGCGCCCTTTTCCTACGAGCAGTACTTC. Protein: CASSRLTAPFSYEQYF.

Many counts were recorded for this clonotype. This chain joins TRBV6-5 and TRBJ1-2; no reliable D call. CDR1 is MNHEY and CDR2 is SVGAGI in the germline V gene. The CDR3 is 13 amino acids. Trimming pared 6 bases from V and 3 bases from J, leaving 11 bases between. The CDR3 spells CASRNGRYYGYTF. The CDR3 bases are TGTGCCAGCAGAAACGGGCGATACTATGGCTACACCTTC.

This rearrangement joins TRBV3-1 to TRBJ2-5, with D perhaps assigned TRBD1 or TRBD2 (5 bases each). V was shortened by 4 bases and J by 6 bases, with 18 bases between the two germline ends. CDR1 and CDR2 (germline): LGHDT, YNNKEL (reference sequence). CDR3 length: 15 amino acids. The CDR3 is CASSRTGTPGQTQYF. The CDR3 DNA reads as TGTGCCAGCAGCCGCACCGGGACCCCCGGTCAGACCCAGTACTTC.

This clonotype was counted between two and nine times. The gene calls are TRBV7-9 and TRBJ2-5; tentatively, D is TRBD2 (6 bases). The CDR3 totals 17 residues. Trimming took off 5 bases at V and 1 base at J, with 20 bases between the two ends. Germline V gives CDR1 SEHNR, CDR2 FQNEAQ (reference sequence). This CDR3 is CASSLRRDVYFQETQYF. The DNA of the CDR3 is TGTGCCAGCAGCCTAAGGAGGGACGTATACTTCCAAGAGACCCAGTACTTC.

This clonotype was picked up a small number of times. The CDR3 spells CASSFMSYEQYF. The CDR3 coding sequence is TGTGCCAGCAGTTTTATGTCCTACGAGCAGTACTTC. The chain is built from TRBV7-2 and TRBJ2-7, with D uncertain. Germline V gene sequence: CDR1 SGHTA, CDR2 FQGNSA. This CDR3 spans 12 amino acids. The ends were cut back, 6 bases at V and 1 base at J, with 7 bases in the middle.